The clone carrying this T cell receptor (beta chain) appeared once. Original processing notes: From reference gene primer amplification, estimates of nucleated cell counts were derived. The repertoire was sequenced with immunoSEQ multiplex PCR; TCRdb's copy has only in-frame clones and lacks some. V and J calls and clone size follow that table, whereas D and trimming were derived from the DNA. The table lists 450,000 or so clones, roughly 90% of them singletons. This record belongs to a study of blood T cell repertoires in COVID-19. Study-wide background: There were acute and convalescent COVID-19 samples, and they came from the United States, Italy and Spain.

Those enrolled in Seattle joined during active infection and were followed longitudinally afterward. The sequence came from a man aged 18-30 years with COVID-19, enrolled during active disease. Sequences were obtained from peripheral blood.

CDR3 DNA sequence: TGTGCCAGCAGCCCCCGGACAGGGACCTACGAGCAGTACTTC. This translates into CASSPRTGTYEQYF. The rearrangement links TRBV11-2 to TRBJ2-7, with TRBD1 matching 8 bases. The CDR3 consists of 14 residues. The V and J ends lost 5 bases and 2 bases, in that order; junction bases with no gene match: 5. Germline V gene lookup returns CDR1 SGHAT and CDR2 FQNNGV.